The 3 T cell receptor beta chains below come from one sample, sequenced in a study of blood T cells in healthy people across ages. A second PCR, run for about 7 to 11 cycles, used a sample-barcoded 5' primer plus a J-beta primer mix. TCRdb re-analysed the 5' RACE reads in MiXCR, keeping a single row per CDR3 protein. Counted here are a few hundred thousand distinct CDR3 sequences, over 45% occurring once; the ten biggest clones make up approximately 51%. Sequencing was performed on blood. These receptors originate from a man aged 55 to 69 in good health.

The CDR3 coding sequence is TGCAGTGCTAGAGATCCGGGGGGAGGCTCCTACAATGAGCAGTTCTTC. This codes for CSARDPGGGSYNEQFF. The chain is built from TRBV20-1 and TRBJ2-1; 7 nucleotides match TRBD2. Germline V gives CDR1 DFQATT, CDR2 SNEGSKA (reference sequence). V dropped 0 bases and J dropped 0; count of bases not matched to a gene: 5. The CDR3 totals 16 residues.

The V call is TRBV7-8, the J call TRBJ2-3; weak D call: TRBD1 (6 bases). The germline gives CDR1 SGHVS, CDR2 FQNEAQ. Between the trimmed V and J ends, which lost 2 bases and 2 bases, there was a span of 14 bases. This CDR3 spans 16 amino acids. In nucleotides, the CDR3 is TGTGCCAGCAGCTTATTGGGGCAGGGGTCCACAGATACGCAGTATTTT. Protein: CASSLLGQGSTDTQYF. Looking up the rest from reference TRBV7-8 and TRBJ2-3 gives the full variable domain: GAGVSQSPRYKVAKRGQDVALRCDPISGHVSLFWYQQALGQGPEFLTYFQNEAQLDKSGLPSDRFFAERPEGSVSTLKIQRTQQEDSAVYLCASSLLGQGSTDTQYFGPGTRLTVL.

This chain connects TRBV28 to TRBJ2-1, with D hard to call. Trimming cost V 1 base and J 10 bases, with 8 bases left between them. Germline assignment: CDR1 MDHEN and CDR2 SYDVKM. The CDR3 spans 12 residues. The chain's CDR3 is CASSLLRREQFF. CDR3 sequence (DNA): TGTGCCAGCAGTTTATTGCGCAGAGAGCAGTTCTTC. The full variable domain, rest sourced from reference TRBV28 and TRBJ2-1, is DVKVTQSSRYLVKRTGEKVFLECVQDMDHENMFWYRQDPGLGLRLIYFSYDVKMKEKGDIPEGYSVSREKKERFSLILESASTNQTSMYLCASSLLRREQFFGPGTRLTVL.